A selection of T cell receptor beta chains follows, all from one sample in a study of CD8 T cells in ankylosing spondylitis. TCRdb reprocessed the 5' RACE reads with MiXCR, giving one entry per CDR3 protein. The data contain about 130,000 distinct CDR3 sequences, around 7% of them seen just once; the ten biggest clones take up 12%. The sample comprised blood, either unsorted or a sorted T cell fraction (not recorded which). These receptors all stem from a male donor with ankylosing spondylitis or in good health (not recorded which). CDR3s include the opening cysteine and the closing phenylalanine or tryptophan. Fields, in order: V gene, D gene, J gene, clone size, CDR3 DNA, CDR3 protein. The D gene is left open where the match is weak. Some rows mark clone size as missing; the rest say once, few, many or name a class of expanded clone.

V gene: TRBV4-1
D gene: .
J gene: TRBJ1-5
clone size: many
CDR3 DNA: TGCGCCAGCAGCCAACCGTTTGGCAATCAGCCCCAGCATTTT
CDR3 protein: CASSQPFGNQPQHF

V gene: TRBV10-3
D gene: .
J gene: TRBJ1-3
clone size: many
CDR3 DNA: TGTGCCATCGAAGGGTCTGGAAACACCATATATTTT
CDR3 protein: CAIEGSGNTIYF

V gene: TRBV7-2
D gene: TRBD2
J gene: TRBJ2-1
clone size: many
CDR3 DNA: TGTGCCAGCAGCCCGACTAGCGGGAGCCTCTACAATGAGCAGTTCTTC
CDR3 protein: CASSPTSGSLYNEQFF

V gene: TRBV7-3
D gene: .
J gene: TRBJ2-7
clone size: many
CDR3 DNA: TGTGCCAGCAGCCGGACGGCAGGGGCCTACGAGCAGTACTTC
CDR3 protein: CASSRTAGAYEQYF

V gene: TRBV20-1
D gene: TRBD2
J gene: TRBJ2-7
clone size: many
CDR3 DNA: TGCAGTGCTAGAGAAGCGGGAGGTAACTACGAGCAGTACTTC
CDR3 protein: CSAREAGGNYEQYF

V gene: TRBV28
D gene: TRBD2
J gene: TRBJ2-5
clone size: many
CDR3 DNA: TGTGCCAGCAGTCTTGCCCTCGGACTAGGGTCGTTCGAAGAGACCCAGTACTTC
CDR3 protein: CASSLALGLGSFEETQYF

V gene: TRBV5-4
D gene: .
J gene: TRBJ2-3
clone size: many
CDR3 DNA: TGTGCCAGCAGCTTATGGCGGGGCCCCACAGATACGCAGTATTTT
CDR3 protein: CASSLWRGPTDTQYF

V gene: TRBV20-1
D gene: .
J gene: TRBJ2-5
clone size: many
CDR3 DNA: TGCAGTGCTAGAAGGGAGACCCAGTACTTC
CDR3 protein: CSARRETQYF

V gene: TRBV6-1
D gene: .
J gene: TRBJ2-7
clone size: few
CDR3 DNA: TGTGCCAGCAGTGTCCATCGCCGTTCCGGTAACTCCTACGAGCAGTACTTC
CDR3 protein: CASSVHRRSGNSYEQYF

V gene: TRBV5-1
D gene: .
J gene: TRBJ1-1
clone size: many
CDR3 DNA: TGCGCCAGCAGACGGGACATGAACACTGAAGCTTTCTTT
CDR3 protein: CASRRDMNTEAFF

V gene: TRBV14
D gene: .
J gene: TRBJ2-2
clone size: many
CDR3 DNA: TGTGCCAGCAGCCCCCACACCGGGGAGCTGTTTTTT
CDR3 protein: CASSPHTGELFF

V gene: TRBV11-2
D gene: .
J gene: TRBJ1-2
clone size: many
CDR3 DNA: TGTGCCAGCAGGGGGGCAGGGAACTATGGCTACACCTTC
CDR3 protein: CASRGAGNYGYTF

V gene: TRBV20-1
D gene: .
J gene: TRBJ2-7
clone size: many
CDR3 DNA: TGCAGTGCTAGCCGGGAAGGGGAGCAGTACTTC
CDR3 protein: CSASREGEQYF

V gene: TRBV7-9
D gene: .
J gene: TRBJ2-7
clone size: many
CDR3 DNA: TGTGCCAGCAGCTTAGCGCTGGAGGGTCTGCACGAGCAGTACTTC
CDR3 protein: CASSLALEGLHEQYF

V gene: TRBV6-6
D gene: TRBD1
J gene: TRBJ1-2
clone size: medium-sized
CDR3 DNA: TGTGCCAGCAGTACAGGGGGCGGAGGTGGCTACACCTTC
CDR3 protein: CASSTGGGGGYTF

V gene: TRBV5-1
D gene: TRBD1
J gene: TRBJ2-3
clone size: .
CDR3 DNA: TGCGCCAGCAGCTTGGCGACAGGGGGCGTAGATACGCAGTATTTT
CDR3 protein: CASSLATGGVDTQYF

V gene: TRBV20-1
D gene: TRBD1
J gene: TRBJ1-3
clone size: .
CDR3 DNA: TGCAGTGCTAGAGCTGGGGACAGGGAGCTCTCTGGAAACACCATATATTTT
CDR3 protein: CSARAGDRELSGNTIYF

V gene: TRBV7-8
D gene: .
J gene: TRBJ2-1
clone size: many
CDR3 DNA: TGTGCCAGCAGCTTAAGGGGCGGCTCCTACAATGAGCAGTTCTTC
CDR3 protein: CASSLRGGSYNEQFF

V gene: TRBV7-9
D gene: TRBD2
J gene: TRBJ2-3
clone size: many
CDR3 DNA: TGTGCCAGCAGCTTACGAAGCGGGGTGGGCACAGATACGCAGTATTTT
CDR3 protein: CASSLRSGVGTDTQYF

V gene: TRBV3-1
D gene: TRBD1
J gene: TRBJ2-1
clone size: many
CDR3 DNA: TGTGCCAGCAGCCATCAACAGGGGGCCTACAATGAGCAGTTCTTC
CDR3 protein: CASSHQQGAYNEQFF

V gene: TRBV15
D gene: .
J gene: TRBJ2-7
clone size: .
CDR3 DNA: TGTGCCACCCGTTTGGTAGGGGGCTACGAGCAGTACTTC
CDR3 protein: CATRLVGGYEQYF

V gene: TRBV12-3/TRBV12-4
D gene: .
J gene: TRBJ1-3
clone size: many
CDR3 DNA: TGTGCCAGCAGTTTAGGGGCAAACTCTGGAAACACCATATATTTT
CDR3 protein: CASSLGANSGNTIYF

V gene: TRBV2
D gene: .
J gene: TRBJ2-4
clone size: many
CDR3 DNA: TGTGCCAGCAGATACGGACTGATTCTAGCCAAAAACATTCAGTACTTC
CDR3 protein: CASRYGLILAKNIQYF

V gene: TRBV10-3
D gene: .
J gene: TRBJ2-5
clone size: many
CDR3 DNA: TGTGCCATCAGTGACCCTGGGGAAGGGAAAGGGGAGACCCAGTACTTC
CDR3 protein: CAISDPGEGKGETQYF

V gene: TRBV4-1
D gene: .
J gene: TRBJ1-1
clone size: once
CDR3 DNA: TGCGCCAGCAGCCAAGCCCCCAGGAACACTGAAGCTTTCTTT
CDR3 protein: CASSQAPRNTEAFF

V gene: TRBV10-3
D gene: TRBD2
J gene: TRBJ2-1
clone size: .
CDR3 DNA: TGTGCCATCGGGTCTAGCGGGAGGGATGAGCAGTTCTTC
CDR3 protein: CAIGSSGRDEQFF

V gene: TRBV11-2
D gene: .
J gene: TRBJ2-7
clone size: many
CDR3 DNA: TGTGCCAGCAGCCCCGGACGGTACTACGAGCAGTACTTC
CDR3 protein: CASSPGRYYEQYF

V gene: TRBV20-1
D gene: .
J gene: TRBJ2-3
clone size: many
CDR3 DNA: TGCAGTGCTGTGGTCGGGCTGGGCACAGATACGCAGTATTTT
CDR3 protein: CSAVVGLGTDTQYF

V gene: TRBV7-2
D gene: .
J gene: TRBJ2-6
clone size: few
CDR3 DNA: TGTGCCAGCAGCTTAGGGGCCCGGGTCTCTGGGGCCAACGTCCTGACTTTC
CDR3 protein: CASSLGARVSGANVLTF

V gene: TRBV30
D gene: .
J gene: TRBJ2-2
clone size: .
CDR3 DNA: TGTGCCGCCGGGGGGCTTAACACCGGGGAGCTGTTTTTT
CDR3 protein: CAAGGLNTGELFF

V gene: TRBV7-2
D gene: .
J gene: TRBJ1-2
clone size: many
CDR3 DNA: TGTGCCAGCAGCTCTGGGCCTTATGGCTACACCTTC
CDR3 protein: CASSSGPYGYTF

V gene: TRBV24-1
D gene: TRBD1
J gene: TRBJ2-2
clone size: many
CDR3 DNA: TGTGCCACCAGGGGACAGGGCGACACCGGGGAGCTGTTTTTT
CDR3 protein: CATRGQGDTGELFF

V gene: TRBV11-2
D gene: TRBD1
J gene: TRBJ1-4
clone size: many
CDR3 DNA: TGTGCCAGCAGCTTAGCGACCGGGACAGGGAATGAAAAACTGTTTTTT
CDR3 protein: CASSLATGTGNEKLFF

V gene: TRBV9
D gene: TRBD2
J gene: TRBJ2-5
clone size: many
CDR3 DNA: TGTGCCAGCAGCGTAGGCGGGGGGAAGGTTGAGACCCAGTACTTC
CDR3 protein: CASSVGGGKVETQYF

V gene: TRBV5-1
D gene: .
J gene: TRBJ2-3
clone size: many
CDR3 DNA: TGCGCCAGCAGCTTGGGACCAGCAAGCACAGATACGCAGTATTTT
CDR3 protein: CASSLGPASTDTQYF

V gene: TRBV7-2
D gene: TRBD2
J gene: TRBJ2-3
clone size: many
CDR3 DNA: TGTGCCAGCAGCTTAGTCTTAGCGGGAGGGGCAGATACGCAGTATTTT
CDR3 protein: CASSLVLAGGADTQYF

V gene: TRBV5-1
D gene: .
J gene: TRBJ2-1
clone size: many
CDR3 DNA: TGCGCCAGTACGAGGACTCCATACAATGAGCAGTTCTTC
CDR3 protein: CASTRTPYNEQFF

V gene: TRBV5-1
D gene: TRBD2
J gene: TRBJ2-3
clone size: many
CDR3 DNA: TGCGCCAGCAGCTCGGGACTAGCGGGGGCGGAAGATACGCAGTATTTT
CDR3 protein: CASSSGLAGAEDTQYF

V gene: TRBV27
D gene: TRBD2
J gene: TRBJ2-2
clone size: many
CDR3 DNA: TGTGCCAGCAGTTTATCGTTGTCCCTAGCGGGAAAAAGCACCGGGGAGCTGTTTTTT
CDR3 protein: CASSLSLSLAGKSTGELFF

V gene: TRBV7-2
D gene: .
J gene: TRBJ2-7
clone size: many
CDR3 DNA: TGTGCCAGCAGCCCGCAGACAAGCTCCTACGAGCAGTACTTC
CDR3 protein: CASSPQTSSYEQYF

V gene: TRBV5-1
D gene: .
J gene: TRBJ2-2
clone size: .
CDR3 DNA: TGCGCCAGCAGCTTGTTGGCCGCGGGGAACACCGGGGAGCTGTTTTTT
CDR3 protein: CASSLLAAGNTGELFF

V gene: TRBV5-1
D gene: .
J gene: TRBJ2-4
clone size: many
CDR3 DNA: TGCGCCAGCAGCTTGGCCCTCGGGGGATTAGCCAAAAACATTCAGTACTTC
CDR3 protein: CASSLALGGLAKNIQYF

V gene: TRBV28
D gene: TRBD1
J gene: TRBJ2-7
clone size: many
CDR3 DNA: TGTGCCAGCAGAGCCCCAGGGGGCGCATATCTCCACGAGCAGTACTTC
CDR3 protein: CASRAPGGAYLHEQYF

V gene: TRBV28
D gene: TRBD2
J gene: TRBJ2-1
clone size: many
CDR3 DNA: TGTGCCAGCAGTTTATTCCTAGCGGCTAACAATGAGCAGTTCTTC
CDR3 protein: CASSLFLAANNEQFF

V gene: TRBV7-2
D gene: .
J gene: TRBJ1-2
clone size: .
CDR3 DNA: TGTGCCAGCAGCTTCCCAGGGTTAGGCTATGGCTACACCTTC
CDR3 protein: CASSFPGLGYGYTF

V gene: TRBV5-6
D gene: .
J gene: TRBJ2-6
clone size: many
CDR3 DNA: TGTGCCAGCAGCTCGGAGGGACAGTTAAGGGCCAACGTCCTGACTTTC
CDR3 protein: CASSSEGQLRANVLTF

V gene: TRBV25-1
D gene: .
J gene: TRBJ1-4
clone size: many
CDR3 DNA: TGTGCCAGCACTCGCTCAGCAGGGATTAATGAAAAACTGTTTTTT
CDR3 protein: CASTRSAGINEKLFF

V gene: TRBV7-8
D gene: TRBD1
J gene: TRBJ1-5
clone size: many
CDR3 DNA: TGTGCCAGCAGCTTACCGGGACAGGGGGCTGTAAACAATCAGCCCCAGCATTTT
CDR3 protein: CASSLPGQGAVNNQPQHF